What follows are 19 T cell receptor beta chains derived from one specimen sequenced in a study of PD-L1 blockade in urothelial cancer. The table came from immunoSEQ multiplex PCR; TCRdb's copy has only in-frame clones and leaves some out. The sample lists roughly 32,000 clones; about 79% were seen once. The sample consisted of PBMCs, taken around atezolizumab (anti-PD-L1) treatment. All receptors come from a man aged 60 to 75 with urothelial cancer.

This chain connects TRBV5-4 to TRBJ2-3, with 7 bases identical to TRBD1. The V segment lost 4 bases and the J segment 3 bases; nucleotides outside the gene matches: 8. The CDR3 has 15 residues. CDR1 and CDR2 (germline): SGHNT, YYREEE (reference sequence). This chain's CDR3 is CASSTYRGSTDTQYF. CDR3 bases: TGTGCCAGCAGCACCTACAGGGGCTCAACAGATACGCAGTATTTT.

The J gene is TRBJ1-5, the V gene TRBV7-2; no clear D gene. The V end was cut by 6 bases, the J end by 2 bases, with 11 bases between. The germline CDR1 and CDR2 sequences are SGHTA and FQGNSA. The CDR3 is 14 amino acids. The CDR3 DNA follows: TGTGCCAGCAGTCGTGATTCGGGCAATCAGCCCCAGCATTTT. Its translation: CASSRDSGNQPQHF.

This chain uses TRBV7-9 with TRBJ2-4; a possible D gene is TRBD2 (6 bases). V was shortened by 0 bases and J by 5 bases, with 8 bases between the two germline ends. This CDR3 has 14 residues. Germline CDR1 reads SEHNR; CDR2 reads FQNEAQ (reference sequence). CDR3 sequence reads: CASSLARGENIQYF. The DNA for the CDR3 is TGTGCCAGCAGCTTAGCGCGGGGCGAAAACATTCAGTACTTC.

The DNA of the CDR3 is TGCGCCAGCAGCCGGAACAGGGGGCAAAAGGAGACCCAGTACTTC. It specifies CASSRNRGQKETQYF. The rearrangement uses TRBV4-3 and TRBJ2-5; 9 bases match TRBD1. The CDR3 has 15 residues. Germline CDR1 and CDR2: LGHNA and YSLEER. Trimming at V came to 4 bases and at J to 5 bases, leaving 8 bases not matched to a gene.

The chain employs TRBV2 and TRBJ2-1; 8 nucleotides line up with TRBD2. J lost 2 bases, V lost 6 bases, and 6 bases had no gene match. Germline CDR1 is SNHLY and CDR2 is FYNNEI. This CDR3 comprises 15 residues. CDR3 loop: CASSARRGAYNEQFF. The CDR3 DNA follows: TGTGCCAGCAGCGCCCGGCGGGGGGCCTACAATGAGCAGTTCTTC.

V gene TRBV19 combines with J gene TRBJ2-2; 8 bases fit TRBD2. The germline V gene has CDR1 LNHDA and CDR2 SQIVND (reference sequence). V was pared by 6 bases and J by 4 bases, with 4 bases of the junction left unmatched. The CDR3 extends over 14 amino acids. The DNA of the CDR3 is TGTGCCAGTAGAGGCGGGGGGACCACCGGGGAGCTGTTTTTT. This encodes CASRGGGTTGELFF.

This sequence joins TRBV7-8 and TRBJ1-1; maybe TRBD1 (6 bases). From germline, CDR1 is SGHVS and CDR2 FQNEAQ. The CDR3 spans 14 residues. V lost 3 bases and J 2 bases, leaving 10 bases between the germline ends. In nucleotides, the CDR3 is TGTGCCAGCAGCTTTCGGACAGTAAACACTGAAGCTTTCTTT. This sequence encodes CASSFRTVNTEAFF.

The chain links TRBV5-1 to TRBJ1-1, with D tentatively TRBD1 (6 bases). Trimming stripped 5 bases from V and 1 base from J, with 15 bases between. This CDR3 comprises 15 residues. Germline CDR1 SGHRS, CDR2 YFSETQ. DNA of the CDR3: TGCGCCAGCAGGCTCCAGGACAGCCCGAACACTGAAGCTTTCTTT. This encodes CASRLQDSPNTEAFF.

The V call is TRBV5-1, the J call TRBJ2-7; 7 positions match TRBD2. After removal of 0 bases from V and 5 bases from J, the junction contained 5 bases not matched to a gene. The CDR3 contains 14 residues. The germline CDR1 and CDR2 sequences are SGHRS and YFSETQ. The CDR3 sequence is CASSLAWTSDEQYF. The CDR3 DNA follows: TGCGCCAGCAGCTTGGCCTGGACTAGTGACGAGCAGTACTTC.

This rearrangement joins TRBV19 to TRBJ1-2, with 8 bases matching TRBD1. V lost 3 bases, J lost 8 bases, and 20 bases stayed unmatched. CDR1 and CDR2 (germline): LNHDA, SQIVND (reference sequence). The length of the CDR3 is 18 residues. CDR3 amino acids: CASSMGIPGQENRWGYTF. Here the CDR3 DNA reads TGTGCCAGTAGTATGGGAATACCGGGACAGGAGAATAGATGGGGCTACACCTTC.

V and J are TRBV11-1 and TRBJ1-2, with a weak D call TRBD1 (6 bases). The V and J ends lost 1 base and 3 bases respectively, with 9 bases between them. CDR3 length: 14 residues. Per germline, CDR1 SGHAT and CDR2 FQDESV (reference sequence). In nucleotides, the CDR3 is TGTGCCAGCAGCTTAGGGAAGGGGGACTATGGCTACACCTTC. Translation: CASSLGKGDYGYTF.

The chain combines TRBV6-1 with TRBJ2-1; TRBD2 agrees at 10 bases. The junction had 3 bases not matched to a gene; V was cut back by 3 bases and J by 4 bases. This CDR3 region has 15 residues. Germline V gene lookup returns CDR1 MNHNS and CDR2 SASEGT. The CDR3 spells CASSDLAGAYNEQFF. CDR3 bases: TGTGCCAGCAGTGATCTAGCGGGGGCTTACAATGAGCAGTTCTTC.

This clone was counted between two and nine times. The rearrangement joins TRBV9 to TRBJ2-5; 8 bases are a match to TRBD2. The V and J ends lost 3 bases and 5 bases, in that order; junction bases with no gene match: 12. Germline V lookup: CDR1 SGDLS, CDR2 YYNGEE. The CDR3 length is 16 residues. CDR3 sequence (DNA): TGTGCCAGCAGCGGAGATTCTCGGGGGGGCCCGGAGACCCAGTACTTC. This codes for CASSGDSRGGPETQYF.

The DNA of the CDR3 is TGTGCCAGCAGTGAAGGGCAGGTCGGTGGCTACACCTTC. Translating gives CASSEGQVGGYTF. This rearrangement joins TRBV2 to TRBJ1-2; D ambiguous. Germline V lookup: CDR1 SNHLY, CDR2 FYNNEI. V lost 1 base and J 7 bases, leaving 10 bases between the germline ends. The CDR3 has 13 amino acids.

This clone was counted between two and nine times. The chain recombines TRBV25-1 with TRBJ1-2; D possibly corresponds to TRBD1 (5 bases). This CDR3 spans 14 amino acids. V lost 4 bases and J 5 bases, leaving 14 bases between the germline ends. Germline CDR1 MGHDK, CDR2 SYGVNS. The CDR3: CASSGTTTVYGYTF. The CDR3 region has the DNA TGTGCCAGCAGTGGGACCACGACAGTATATGGCTACACCTTC.

DNA of the CDR3: TGTGCCAGAAGCTTGGTTGGAGGAGGAGAGACCCAGTACTTC. This gives the protein CARSLVGGGETQYF. The chain links TRBV5-3 to TRBJ2-5, with D perhaps matching TRBD2 (5 bases). Being an ORF, TRBV5-3 has a function that is uncertain. V gave up 0 bases and J gave up 4 bases, with 10 bases separating them. The length of the CDR3 is 14 residues.

CDR3 sequence: CSVEAGLAGVGDTQYF. The CDR3 DNA follows: TGCAGCGTTGAAGCAGGACTAGCGGGGGTTGGAGATACGCAGTATTTT. V gene TRBV29-1 combines with J gene TRBJ2-3, with TRBD2 matching over 13 bases. Germline V gives CDR1 SQVTM, CDR2 ANQGSEA. Germline trimming cut 1 base from V and 5 bases from J; bases unmatched to any gene: 6. The CDR3 has 16 amino acids.

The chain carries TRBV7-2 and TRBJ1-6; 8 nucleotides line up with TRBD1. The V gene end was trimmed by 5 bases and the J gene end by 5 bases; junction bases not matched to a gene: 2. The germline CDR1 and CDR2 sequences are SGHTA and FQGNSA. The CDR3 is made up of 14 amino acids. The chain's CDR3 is CASSRQGNNSPLHF. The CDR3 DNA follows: TGTGCCAGCAGCAGACAGGGGAATAATTCACCCCTCCACTTT.

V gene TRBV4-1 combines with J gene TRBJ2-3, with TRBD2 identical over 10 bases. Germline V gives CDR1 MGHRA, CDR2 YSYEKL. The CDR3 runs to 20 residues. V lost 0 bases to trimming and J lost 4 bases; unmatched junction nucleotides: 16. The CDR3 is CASSQDLASGRAGYADTQYF. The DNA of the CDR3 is TGCGCCAGCAGCCAAGATCTCGCCAGCGGGAGGGCCGGTTATGCAGATACGCAGTATTTT.